Shown below are 24 T cell receptor beta chains from a single sample sequenced in a study of regulatory T cells in long-lasting Graves disease. TCR beta libraries were built with iRepertoire HTBI primers and Arm-PCR of CDR3 regions. TCRdb re-derived calls from the multiplex PCR reads in MiXCR, one entry per CDR3 protein. The sample carries over 200,000 distinct CDR3 sequences, 18% recorded once. Stated time point: newly diagnosed GD, antithyroid drugs for less than 3 months. PBMC-extracted RNA yielded the TCR library. This same sample was also part of a study on T cells in Graves' hyperthyroidism and ophthalmopathy.

This specimen was peripheral blood mononuclear cells (PBMCs), taken at new diagnosis, from a patient treated with antithyroid drugs. These receptors originate from a woman under 40 with Graves disease.

Turning to this clonotype: A far bigger clonotype differs at one base, so this is likely a read error. A read error is likely, as this CDR3 ends without the conserved phenylalanine or tryptophan. The genes are TRBV7-9 and TRBJ2-7; D may be TRBD2 (5 bases). The CDR3 covers 12 residues. Between the trimmed V and J ends, which lost 6 bases and 7 bases, there was a span of 13 bases. The germline V gene has CDR1 SEHNR and CDR2 FQNEAQ (reference sequence). The CDR3 reads CASSAGGREQYL. CDR3 sequence (DNA): TGTGCCAGCAGTGCAGGAGGTCGGGAGCAGTACCTC.

This clonotype was picked up a small number of times. The chain employs TRBV18 and TRBJ1-6; D remains unclear. CDR1 and CDR2 from the germline V gene are KGHSH and LQKENI. The CDR3 extends over 17 amino acids. V lost 4 bases to trimming and J lost 6 bases, with 19 bases between them. The CDR3 sequence is CASSLKAVGDGNSPLHF. Written as DNA, the CDR3 is TGTGCCAGCTCACTCAAGGCGGTAGGAGATGGTAATTCACCCCTCCACTTT.

This clonotype was observed a few times. This rearrangement joins TRBV25-1 to TRBJ2-2; the D call may be TRBD1 or TRBD2 (5 bases each). V dropped 3 bases and J dropped 10 bases, with 9 bases sitting between them. From germline, CDR1 is MGHDK and CDR2 SYGVNS. The CDR3 length is 12 residues. CDR3 sequence: CASSEGRQELFF. In DNA, the CDR3 is TGTGCCAGCAGTGAGGGACGTCAGGAGCTGTTTTTT.

The rearrangement uses TRBV20-1 and TRBJ2-2, with D possibly TRBD2 on 6 matching bases. V lost 1 base and J 4 bases, leaving 10 bases between the germline ends. CDR3 size: 14 residues. Germline assignment: CDR1 DFQATT and CDR2 SNEGSKA (reference sequence). For the CDR3, the DNA is TGCAGTGCTAGAGTGGGGGGAGGCACCGGGGAGCTGTTTTTT. As protein: CSARVGGGTGELFF.

This clonotype occurred a few times. A much more abundant neighbour one base away suggests this may be a read error. This sequence joins TRBV29-1 and TRBJ1-2, with 12 nucleotides matching TRBD1. The V and J ends lost 4 bases and 10 bases, in that order; junction bases with no gene match: 7. From germline, CDR1 is SQVTM and CDR2 ANQGSEA. This CDR3 has 13 residues. The CDR3 sequence: CSVAGTGGDDYTF. In DNA, the CDR3 is TGCAGCGTTGCTGGGACAGGGGGCGATGACTACACCTTC.

This clonotype has at least ten counts. The chain links TRBV3-1 to TRBJ1-2; a possible D gene is TRBD1 (5 bases). There are 14 residues in the CDR3. Trimming removed 4 bases from V and 8 bases from J, with 17 bases in between. Germline-derived CDR1 and CDR2 are LGHDT and YNNKEL (reference sequence). In DNA, the CDR3 is TGTGCCAGCAGCCTGGGGGGAAAGACGGGGGGCTACACCTTC. Translation gives CASSLGGKTGGYTF.

V usage is TRBV28 and J usage is TRBJ1-5, with 7 bases fitting TRBD1. Trimming cost V 5 bases and J 7 bases; bases outside gene matches: 8. The CDR3 sequence is 14 residues long. Germline values: CDR1 MDHEN, CDR2 SYDVKM. DNA of the CDR3: TGTGCCAGCAGTCCGGGACAGTTCAGGCAGCCCCAGCATTTT. Translated: CASSPGQFRQPQHF.

J is TRBJ2-5 and V is TRBV20-1, with D possibly being TRBD2 (7 bases). Germline V gene data show CDR1 as DFQATT and CDR2 as SNEGSKA (reference sequence). The CDR3 totals 15 residues. Trimming took off 7 bases at V and 5 bases at J, with 23 bases between the two ends. The CDR3 loop is CSGSGGRDTQETQYF. The DNA for the CDR3 is TGCAGTGGGTCGGGGGGAAGGGACACACAGGAGACCCAGTACTTC.

Notes on this clonotype: This may stem from a read error, because a much larger clone lies one nucleotide away. The CDR3 coding sequence is TGTGCCAGCAGTGGGGACAGCTCCTACAATGAGCAGTTCTTC. This gives the protein CASSGDSSYNEQFF. The chain joins TRBV5-6 to TRBJ2-1, with 7 bases identical to TRBD1. The CDR3 sequence is 14 residues long. CDR1 is SGHDT and CDR2 is YYEEEE in the germline V gene. V trimming: 5 bases; J trimming: 0 bases; junction bases outside the gene matches: 2.

Regarding this clonotype: A far larger clone is one base from this, pointing to a likely read error. V is TRBV7-9 and J is TRBJ2-7; D call uncertain. V was shortened by 1 base and J by 3 bases, with 7 bases between the two germline ends. Germline-derived CDR1 and CDR2 are SEHNR and FQNEAQ (reference sequence). The CDR3 is 13 amino acids. CDR3 sequence: CASSLGGNYEQYF. Written as DNA, the CDR3 is TGTGCCAGCAGCTTAGGGGGAAACTACGAGCAGTACTTC. The variable domain in full, with the rest retrieved from reference TRBV7-9 and TRBJ2-7, is DTGVSQNPRHKITKRGQNVTFRCDPISEHNRLYWYRQTLGQGPEFLTYFQNEAQLEKSRLLSDRFSAERPKGSFSTLEIQRTEQGDSAMYLCASSLGGNYEQYFGPGTRLTVT.

This clonotype showed up many times. The chain recombines TRBV20-1 with TRBJ2-2; D is uncertain. The CDR3 is 13 amino acids. Germline CDR1 reads DFQATT; CDR2 reads SNEGSKA (reference sequence). V gave up 6 bases and J gave up 2 bases, with 10 bases separating them. The CDR3 region is CSATRQNTGELFF. As DNA, the CDR3 is TGCAGTGCAACCCGGCAAAACACCGGGGAGCTGTTTTTT.

Worth noting for this clonotype: This may come from a read error, since a much larger clone is one base off. J is TRBJ2-1 and V is TRBV29-1; D possibly corresponds to TRBD1 (6 bases). Germline assignment: CDR1 SQVTM and CDR2 ANQGSEA. The CDR3 covers 13 residues. Between the trimmed V and J ends, which lost 4 bases and 8 bases, there was a span of 15 bases. CDR3 region: CSVGQAMYDEQFF. The CDR3 DNA is TGCAGCGTTGGACAGGCGATGTACGATGAGCAGTTCTTC.

The V gene is TRBV11-2, the J gene TRBJ2-2; D is unclear. Trimming pared 0 bases from V and 0 bases from J, leaving 14 bases between. Germline V gene lookup returns CDR1 SGHAT and CDR2 FQNNGV. This CDR3 comprises 18 residues. CDR3 bases: TGTGCCAGCAGCTTAGAATTAGGCTACTTCGCGAACACCGGGGAGCTGTTTTTT. Its protein product is CASSLELGYFANTGELFF. Supplemented by reference TRBV11-2 and TRBJ2-2, the full variable domain reads EAGVAQSPRYKIIEKRQSVAFWCNPISGHATLYWYQQILGQGPKLLIQFQNNGVVDDSQLPKDRFSAERLKGVDSTLKIQPAKLEDSAVYLCASSLELGYFANTGELFFGEGSRLTVL.

This clonotype was picked up many times. The J gene is TRBJ1-1, the V gene TRBV7-9, with TRBD1 matching over 7 bases. The V segment lost 6 bases and the J segment 2 bases; nucleotides outside the gene matches: 12. This CDR3 is 16 amino acids long. Looked up from germline, CDR1 is SEHNR and CDR2 is FQNEAQ (reference sequence). The CDR3 sequence: CASRPPPGQINTEAFF. Here the CDR3 DNA reads TGTGCCAGCAGACCCCCGCCGGGACAGATAAACACTGAAGCTTTCTTT.

This clonotype was counted at least ten times. The chain recombines TRBV20-1 with TRBJ1-1, with 10 bases aligning to TRBD1. Germline-derived CDR1 and CDR2 are DFQATT and SNEGSKA (reference sequence). V trimming: 3 bases; J trimming: 1 base; junction bases outside the gene matches: 2. The CDR3 has 14 amino acids. DNA of the CDR3: TGCAGTGCTAGGACAGGGGGCAGGAACACTGAAGCTTTCTTT. Its translation is CSARTGGRNTEAFF.

The chain carries TRBV28 and TRBJ1-5; D perhaps matches TRBD1 (6 bases). The CDR3 sequence is 14 residues long. Per germline, CDR1 MDHEN and CDR2 SYDVKM. V lost 7 bases and J 9 bases, leaving 19 bases between the germline ends. The CDR3 nucleotides read TGTGCCAGCAACTTACAGGGATCTCCTAGGCCCCAGCATTTT. It is translated as CASNLQGSPRPQHF.

This clonotype was seen repeatedly, ten times or more. This chain links TRBV24-1 with TRBJ2-2; TRBD1 matches 7 bases. The V gene end was trimmed by 3 bases and the J gene end by 6 bases; junction bases not matched to a gene: 9. Germline V lookup: CDR1 KGHDR, CDR2 SFDVKD. The CDR3 runs to 16 residues. The CDR3, as DNA: TGTGCCACCAGTGATAAACGACAGGGACCGGCCGGGGAGCTGTTTTTT. The encoded protein is CATSDKRQGPAGELFF.

There are many counts of this clonotype. The CDR3 loop is CASSLGRQRGIPQHF. In DNA, the CDR3 is TGTGCCAGCAGCTTGGGTCGACAACGGGGTATTCCCCAGCATTTT. The chain is built from TRBV5-6 and TRBJ1-5; D is undetermined. Deletions cut 0 bases from V and 10 bases from J, with 17 bases between. Germline values: CDR1 SGHDT, CDR2 YYEEEE. This CDR3 spans 15 amino acids. The variable domain in full, completed from reference TRBV5-6 and TRBJ1-5, reads DAGVTQSPTHLIKTRGQQVTLRCSPKSGHDTVSWYQQALGQGPQFIFQYYEEEERQRGNFPDRFSGHQFPNYSSELNVNALLLGDSALYLCASSLGRQRGIPQHFGDGTRLSIL.

This clonotype occurred many times. The chain uses TRBV3-1 and TRBJ2-1; D tentatively reads TRBD1 or TRBD2 (5 bases each). This CDR3 has 15 residues. In germline, CDR1 is LGHDT, CDR2 YNNKEL (reference sequence). Trimming stripped 0 bases from V and 5 bases from J, with 11 bases between. In nucleotides, the CDR3 is TGTGCCAGCAGCCAAGAATCGGGGCCGCACAATGAGCAGTTCTTC. This encodes CASSQESGPHNEQFF.

A note on this clonotype: A much larger clone differs by one base, so this may be a read error. This likely comes from a read error, as the CDR3 has no conserved phenylalanine or tryptophan at its end. The V gene is TRBV4-1, the J gene TRBJ1-1, with D unresolved. CDR1 is MGHRA, CDR2 YSYEKL, per germline. The CDR3 sequence is 14 residues long. The V gene lost 2 bases and the J gene lost 5 bases, with 12 bases spanning the gap. The CDR3 region is CASSQRPPGTEAFL. CDR3 nucleotides: TGCGCCAGCAGCCAACGACCCCCGGGAACTGAAGCTTTCTTG.

This clonotype was recorded at least ten times. J is TRBJ1-5 and V is TRBV5-8; 10 bases match TRBD1. Germline V gives CDR1 SGHTS, CDR2 YDEGEE. J lost 9 bases, V lost 4 bases, and 4 bases had no gene match. The CDR3 runs to 13 residues. The CDR3 region is CASSRDRGRPQHF. CDR3 bases: TGTGCCAGCAGCAGAGACAGGGGGCGGCCCCAGCATTTT.

This clonotype was recorded at least ten times. The chain employs TRBV20-1 and TRBJ1-5; 11 bases line up with TRBD1. The junction had 13 bases not matched to a gene; V was cut back by 6 bases and J by 6 bases. The CDR3 spans 16 residues. In germline, CDR1 is DFQATT, CDR2 SNEGSKA (reference sequence). Here the CDR3 DNA reads TGCAGTGCAGAAGATCGCGGGACAGGGGGAACTCAGCCCCAGCATTTT. The encoded protein is CSAEDRGTGGTQPQHF.

This clonotype showed up many times. The V call is TRBV3-1, the J call TRBJ2-5; D unclear. CDR3 size: 12 residues. V shed 9 bases and J shed 3 bases, with 11 bases lying between them. CDR1 is LGHDT and CDR2 is YNNKEL in the germline V gene (reference sequence). The CDR3 protein is CASKTMEETQYF. CDR3 bases: TGTGCCAGTAAAACGATGGAAGAGACCCAGTACTTC.

The chain couples TRBV5-8 to TRBJ1-2, with 12 nucleotides matching TRBD1. The CDR3 runs to 15 residues. Germline CDR1 is SGHTS and CDR2 is YDEGEE. With 4 bases clipped from V and 6 bases from J, the junction kept 7 bases outside the gene matches. The CDR3 DNA is TGTGCCAGCAGCCGCCGGGACAGGGGGCGCGATGGCTACACCTTC. Protein product: CASSRRDRGRDGYTF.